What follows are 12 T cell receptor beta chains derived from one specimen sequenced in a study of T-cell reconstitution after alpha-beta-depleted transplantation in children. The library targeted TCRbeta and was prepared with unique molecular identifiers. TCRdb reprocessed the PCR reads via MiXCR and lists one record per CDR3 protein. The sample has around 700,000 distinct CDR3 sequences; around 13% are singletons. The sample consisted of PBMCs, taken before TCRalphabeta/CD19-depleted stem cell transplant. The source of these receptors is a girl aged 2 to 10 with congenital amegakaryocytic thrombocytopenia, due to receive a stem cell transplant.

Here the CDR3 reads CSVGLAGAKNIQYF. The CDR3 bases are TGCAGCGTGGGACTAGCGGGAGCGAAAAACATTCAGTACTTC. J is TRBJ2-4 and V is TRBV29-1, with 14 bases aligning to TRBD2. The CDR3 is 14 residues long. V lost 6 bases, J lost 4 bases, and 2 bases stayed unmatched. In germline, CDR1 is SQVTM, CDR2 ANQGSEA.

This clonotype was counted ten times or more. CDR3: CASSGGQPQHF. Here the CDR3 DNA reads TGTGCCAGCAGTGGGGGGCAGCCCCAGCATTTT. The chain employs TRBV12-3 or TRBV12-4 and TRBJ1-5, with a tentative D call TRBD1 (5 bases). Between the trimmed V and J ends, which lost 5 bases and 7 bases, there was a span of 6 bases. This CDR3 contains 11 residues.

This clonotype occurred many times. The chain carries TRBV7-3 and TRBJ2-1, with 14 bases identical to TRBD2. With V trimmed by 3 bases and J by 7 bases, 5 bases remained unmatched. This CDR3 has 16 amino acids. The germline V gene has CDR1 SGHTA and CDR2 FQGTGA. CDR3 loop: CASSLGTSGSGNEQFF. The CDR3 nucleotides read TGTGCCAGCAGCTTGGGGACTAGCGGGAGTGGGAATGAGCAGTTCTTC.

The chain recombines TRBV5-1 with TRBJ2-5, with 11 bases fitting TRBD2. CDR3 size: 16 residues. Germline V CDR1 and CDR2: SGHRS, YFSETQ. The J segment lost 2 bases and the V segment lost 0 bases, leaving 3 bases of the junction unmatched. CDR3 region: CASSLGLAGTQETQYF. The CDR3, as DNA: TGCGCCAGCAGCTTGGGACTAGCGGGAACTCAAGAGACCCAGTACTTC.

This clonotype was detected many times. This sequence joins TRBV5-1 and TRBJ1-2, with TRBD1 matching 7 bases. The CDR3 length is 15 residues. The V gene end was trimmed by 5 bases and the J gene end by 8 bases; junction bases not matched to a gene: 15. Germline V gene sequence: CDR1 SGHRS, CDR2 YFSETQ. The CDR3 nucleotides are TGCGCCAGCAGACCCACCCTGGACAGGTCAGGAGGCTACACCTTC. Translating it yields CASRPTLDRSGGYTF.

The rearrangement links TRBV5-1 to TRBJ2-1, with 9 nucleotides matching TRBD2. The V gene's germline CDR1 is SGHRS and CDR2 YFSETQ. V shed 0 bases, J shed 3 bases, and the junction held 7 bases outside the gene matches. The CDR3 spans 17 residues. This chain's CDR3 is CASSLAGGGRGYNEQFF. The CDR3 region has the DNA TGCGCCAGCAGCTTGGCCGGTGGCGGGAGGGGCTACAATGAGCAGTTCTTC.

The rearrangement uses TRBV18 and TRBJ2-7, with 12 nucleotides matching TRBD2. The junction had 6 bases not matched to a gene; V was cut back by 8 bases and J by 4 bases. The CDR3 is 14 amino acids. Germline V gene sequence: CDR1 KGHSH, CDR2 LQKENI. The CDR3 here is CASTPSGRAYEQYF. The DNA for the CDR3 is TGTGCCAGCACCCCTAGCGGGAGGGCGTACGAGCAGTACTTC.

This clonotype was found many times. The chain carries TRBV12-3 or TRBV12-4 and TRBJ2-5; TRBD2 might be the D (6 bases). The CDR3 consists of 16 residues. The V end lost 5 bases, the J end lost 4 bases, and 20 bases lay between the germline ends. CDR3 sequence (DNA): TGTGCCAGCAGTAAGGGTAGTTCGGGGGTGGTAGAGACCCAGTACTTC. Its protein is CASSKGSSGVVETQYF.

This clonotype has a handful of counts. J is TRBJ2-1 and V is TRBV20-1; 8 positions match TRBD2. Losses at the gene ends were 3 bases for V and 4 bases for J; bases not matched to a gene: 5. Per the germline V gene, CDR1 is DFQATT and CDR2 is SNEGSKA (reference sequence). This CDR3 comprises 14 residues. Here the CDR3 reads CSARWLAGYNEQFF. The DNA for the CDR3 is TGCAGTGCTAGGTGGCTAGCGGGTTACAATGAGCAGTTCTTC.

This clonotype was detected many times. CDR3 sequence: CATSRPSYEQFF. The CDR3 coding sequence is TGTGCCACCAGCAGGCCTTCATATGAGCAGTTCTTC. V and J are TRBV15 and TRBJ2-1, with D uncertain. The CDR3 is 12 amino acids. CDR1 LNHNV and CDR2 YYDKDF come from the germline V gene (reference sequence). Deletions cut 3 bases from V and 8 bases from J, with 8 bases between.

This clonotype was seen ten or more times. V and J are TRBV7-9 and TRBJ1-4; 11 bases are shared with TRBD1. There are 15 residues in the CDR3. The germline V gene encodes CDR1 SEHNR and CDR2 FQNEAQ (reference sequence). V trimming: 5 bases; J trimming: 7 bases; junction bases outside the gene matches: 6. The CDR3: CASSIGQGAAEKLFF. CDR3 bases: TGTGCCAGCAGCATCGGACAGGGGGCTGCTGAAAAACTGTTTTTT.

This clonotype appeared many times. V and J are TRBV12-3 or TRBV12-4 and TRBJ2-4, with a tentative D call TRBD1 (6 bases). CDR3 length: 16 amino acids. V was clipped by 4 bases and J by 0 bases, with 13 bases between them. The CDR3, as DNA: TGTGCCAGCAGTTATTTGGACAGACTAGCCAAAAACATTCAGTACTTC. Its translation: CASSYLDRLAKNIQYF.